There are many counts of the clone carrying this T cell receptor beta chain. The target antigen is unknown. CDR1 is KGHSH and CDR2 is LQKENI in the germline V gene. The CDR3 loop spans 16 amino acids. The trim removed 0 bases at V and 2 bases at J, leaving 2 bases unmatched. Using RNA template, CDR3s of TCR alpha and beta were amplified with iRepertoire arm-PCR. For one-step reverse transcription and amplification, about 90-450 ng of tissue mRNA or PBMC total RNA was used. TCRdb re-derived calls from the multiplex PCR reads in MiXCR, one entry per CDR3 protein. The data contain 150,000 to 200,000 distinct CDR3 sequences, more than 25% of them seen just once; the ten biggest clones take up 20% to 25%. These data are taken from a study of glioma-infiltrating T cells. General study results and limits: Tissue and blood shared very few CDR3 sequences. Gliomas, especially low-grade, showed above-expected tissue-blood divergence; non-neoplastic patients showed below.

The V gene is TRBV18, the J gene TRBJ1-5; 9 bases are shared with TRBD1. This TCR came from a human donor with low-grade glioma or glioblastoma, undergoing nonglioma brain surgery, or in good health (not recorded which). Sequencing was performed on glioma tissue, nonneoplastic brain tissue, or PBMCs (not recorded which). This chain's CDR3 is CASSPPRDRGNQPQHF. CDR3 bases: TGTGCCAGCTCACCACCACGGGACAGGGGCAATCAGCCCCAGCATTTT.